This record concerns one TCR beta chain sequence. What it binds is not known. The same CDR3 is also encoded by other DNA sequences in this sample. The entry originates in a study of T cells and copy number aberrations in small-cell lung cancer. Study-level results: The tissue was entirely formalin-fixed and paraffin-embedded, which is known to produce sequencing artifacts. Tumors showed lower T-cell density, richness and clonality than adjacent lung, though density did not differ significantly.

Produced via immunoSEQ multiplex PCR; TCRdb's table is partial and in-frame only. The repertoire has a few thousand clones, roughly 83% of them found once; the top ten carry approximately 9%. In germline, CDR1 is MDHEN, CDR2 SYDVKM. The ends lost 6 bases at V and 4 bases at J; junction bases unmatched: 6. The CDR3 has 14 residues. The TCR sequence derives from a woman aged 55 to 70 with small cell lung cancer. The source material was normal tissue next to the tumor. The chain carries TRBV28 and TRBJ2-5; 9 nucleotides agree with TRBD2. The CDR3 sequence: CASRGGGGPETQYF. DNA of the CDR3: TGTGCCAGCAGGGGCGGGGGGGGACCAGAGACCCAGTACTTC.